Below, one T cell receptor beta chain is given with its context. The V and J ends lost 5 bases and 1 base, in that order; junction bases with no gene match: 12. Germline V CDR1 and CDR2: MNHEY, SMNVEV (reference sequence). The CDR3 covers 19 residues. The data derive from a study of CD8 T cells in Susac syndrome. Across the whole study: Each patient with Susac syndrome, at the time of blood draw, was therapy-naive, on corticosteroids, or on intravenous immunoglobulin alone.

TCR beta sequencing was performed on blood CD8+ and CD4+ T cells. RNA in amounts of roughly 0.45 to 1 ug was reverse transcribed with random hexamers. TCRdb itself ran the immunoSEQ multiplex PCR reads through MiXCR, one entry per CDR3 protein. Among some 130,000 distinct CDR3 sequences listed, around 95% were seen once. The sequenced sample consisted of CD8+ T cells from PBMCs. This chain uses TRBV27 with TRBJ2-1; TRBD2 aligns across 12 bases. This receptor was identified in a human donor with Susac syndrome. CDR3 in amino acids: CASSPPLAGGPESYNEQFF. CDR3 DNA: TGTGCCAGCAGTCCCCCGCTAGCGGGAGGGCCGGAGTCCTACAATGAGCAGTTCTTC.